This T cell receptor beta chain was retrieved from a study of cytomegalovirus exposure and HLA in healthy donors. The study, taken as a whole, reports: Clonal expansion, a later analysis showed, was greater in HLA-associated TCR beta chains than in equally common others. Most of the CMV-associated TCR beta chains (in a later analysis) appeared to be HLA-restricted. A later analysis linked around 17,000 TCR beta sequences to HLA alleles at 0.05 false discovery rate. The study found most TCR sequences rare, yet found some public TCRs in many donors.

CDR3 length: 19 amino acids. CDR1 is SGDLS, CDR2 YYNGEE, per germline. V lost 10 bases, J lost 5 bases, and 37 bases lay in between. A multiplex PCR was run with 60 Vbeta primers and 13 Jbeta primers. This table comes from immunoSEQ multiplex PCR, and its TCRdb copy is limited to in-frame clones, with some not included. This sample carries some 140,000 clones, with just under 2% going to the ten biggest clones. Note on this clone: What it recognizes is unknown.

This receptor was identified in a woman in her sixties or seventies in good health and CMV-seronegative. Sequencing used PBMCs. This rearrangement joins TRBV9 to TRBJ2-7, with D possibly TRBD2 on 8 matching bases. The CDR3 spells CALTGKGARAQREIHEQYF. The CDR3 DNA sequence: TGTGCCTTAACGGGCAAGGGGGCGAGGGCCCAGCGGGAGATCCACGAGCAGTACTTC.